This T cell receptor beta chain derives from a study of T cells after yellow fever vaccination. About the research overall: The SMART-Seq v4 Ultra Low Input method served to prepare the low-cell-number fractions.

The CDR3 has 15 residues. CDR1 is SGHAT, CDR2 FQNNGV, per germline. A single record per CDR3 protein comes from TCRdb applying MiXCR to the 5' RACE reads. Of some 96,000 distinct CDR3 sequences listed, roughly 9% are singletons. This clonotype was recorded a few times. The junction does not match germline at one end; this may be a read error. V usage is TRBV11-2 and J usage is TRBJ2-2; D unclear. This receptor was taken from a man between 18 and 35 years old who received the YFV17D yellow fever vaccine. Sequencing used CD8+ T cells not binding an NS4B(214-222) dextramer, sorted from PBMCs, obtained approximately 15 days after the first yellow fever vaccination. In DNA, the CDR3 is TGTGCCAGCACCTTATCGGCGCTGAACACCGGGGAGCTGTTTTTT. It specifies CASTLSALNTGELFF.